This T cell receptor (beta chain) was retrieved from a study of CD8 T cells in Susac syndrome. Study summary: When blood was drawn, patients with Susac syndrome were on intravenous immunoglobulin alone, on corticosteroids, or therapy-naive.

The V end was cut by 1 base, the J end by 5 bases, with 17 bases between. The CDR3 runs 16 residues. Germline CDR1 is LGHNA and CDR2 is YSLEER. RNA amounts of 0.5 to 1 ug underwent reverse transcription with random hexamers. Across 54 Vbeta and 13 Jbeta, TCR beta CDR3 was amplified with immunoSEQ multiplex PCR. TCRdb used MiXCR to reprocess the immunoSEQ multiplex PCR reads, holding one entry per CDR3 protein. The table includes about 120,000 distinct CDR3 sequences, roughly 95% detected once. The rearrangement joins TRBV4-3 to TRBJ2-5, with a weak D call TRBD1 (5 bases). The sequence came from a human donor with Susac syndrome. The sample comprised CD4+ T cells from PBMCs. The CDR3 reads CASSQGGAMGKETQYF. CDR3 DNA sequence: TGCGCCAGCAGCCAAGGTGGGGCCATGGGAAAGGAGACCCAGTACTTC.